The present entry profiles one T cell receptor (beta chain) with its context. It has no known antigen specificity. Per-base quality was not reported, and no clone a single base away is much larger than it. The data were obtained in a study of CD8+CD57+ T cells in acquired aplastic anemia (dated by TCRdb to 2016 to 2019). Describing the broader study: On average, sorted CD4+ and CD8+ cells yielded around 3.1 ug of extracted DNA, with a range of about 0.19 to 30 ug. CD8+CD57+ expansion was defined as frequency above the mean frequency observed in healthy subjects. Results the study describes overall, beyond this receptor: Nearly 30 CD8+ CDR3 sequences were found in both patients and controls but appeared to be highly expressed in patients and within the immunodominant clones of the patients. Patients and healthy controls showed no significant difference in CD8+ Simpson's diversity (P=0.060).

The patients picked for sequencing were ones in whom flow cytometry had shown an expansion of CD8+CD57+ cells. Every patient had a diagnosis of severe acquired aplastic anemia based on International Study of Aplastic Anemia and Agranulocytosis and Camitta criteria. No patient had received any therapy when blood was sampled. In the study, sorted CD4+ and CD8+ blood T cells from patients with severe aplastic anemia and from healthy subjects underwent deep sequencing of TCR repertoires. Patients were enrolled in the USA under clinicaltrials.gov protocols 00001620, 01623167, 00001397, 00071045, 00081523 and 00961064. Ficoll-Paque density gradient centrifugation was used to isolate peripheral blood mononuclear cells. Before DNA was extracted, CD4+ and CD8+ T cells were sorted using either FACS or magnetic beads. Genomic DNA served as template for TCR beta VDJ combination and CDR3 sequence profiling. TCR repertoire sequencing was run on an Illumina HiSeq 2000. The authors processed their data as follows. Repertoires were assessed using TRBV/TRBJ rearrangement plots, CDR3 size and DJ length profiles, and Simpson's diversity index. The immunodominant clone was defined as the most abundant DNA sequence in deep sequencing data. CDR3 amino acid sequences were checked for sharing across subjects and were also compared against the VDJdb database and published repertoires. TCRdb handled the public reads itself, with Q25 trimming in fastp and clone calling in MiXCR, and kept productive beta chains. For every CDR3 protein sequence, its rows merge into one entry that carries the most common genes and DNA. TCRdb's processing, not the authors' own work, is the source of the V and J calls. The sample profile shows about 180,000 distinct CDR3 sequences; less than 65% of them were found once. Under 55% of the sample rests with the top ten.

The germline V gene (reference sequence) sets CDR1 to LNHDA and CDR2 to SQIVND. At the junction V is shortened by 6 bases and J by 4 bases, with 16 bases in between. The CDR3 holds 14 amino acids from the cysteine to the phenylalanine. Only the CDR3 region is kept as DNA, spanning 42 bases read in frame from base 1. Rearrangement joined TRBV19 to TRBJ2-7; the D gene is possibly TRBD1, with 6 bases matching. The sequencing sample was made of sorted CD4+, CD8+, or CD8+CD57+ T cells (not recorded which) from PBMCs. The sequence came from a human donor with aplastic anemia. Here is the DNA: TGTGCCAGTAGCGCGTACAGGGAACCTTACGAGCAGTACTTC. Translated, this gives CASSAYREPYEQYF.